What follows are 17 T cell receptor beta chains derived from one specimen sequenced in a study of CD8 T cells in ankylosing spondylitis. Findings and limits, study-wide: A motif of roughly eight highly homologous TCR beta variants was seen as apparently characteristic of ankylosing spondylitis blood.

For these TCRs, the target antigens are not known. TCRdb reprocessed the 5' RACE reads with MiXCR, giving one entry per CDR3 protein. There are around 480,000 distinct CDR3 sequences in the sample; roughly 17% occur only once, and just over 1% lies in the top ten. The sample was blood, either unsorted or a sorted T cell fraction (not recorded which). These receptors originate from a male donor with ankylosing spondylitis.

This clonotype has a handful of counts. The J gene is TRBJ2-1, the V gene TRBV5-5, with 12 bases that match TRBD1. The V segment lost 3 bases and the J segment 8 bases; nucleotides outside the gene matches: 12. The CDR3 has 17 amino acids. Germline CDR1 reads SGHKS; CDR2 reads YYEKEE (reference sequence). The CDR3 DNA reads as TGTGCCAGCAGCTCCGCACGGGACAGGGGGCGCTTCTATGAGCAGTTCTTC. Translated, it gives CASSSARDRGRFYEQFF.

This clonotype has ten or more counts. This rearrangement joins TRBV5-1 to TRBJ1-1; D unclear. Trimming removed 5 bases at V and 6 bases at J, with 8 bases between. This CDR3 contains 11 residues. Germline CDR1 is SGHRS and CDR2 is YFSETQ. CDR3 DNA sequence: TGCGCCAGCAGGAAGACCTCTGAAGCTTTCTTT. Translated: CASRKTSEAFF. Combining the CDR3 with reference TRBV5-1 and TRBJ1-1 gives the whole variable domain KAGVTQTPRYLIKTRGQQVTLSCSPISGHRSVSWYQQTPGQGLQFLFEYFSETQRNKGNFPGRFSGRQFSNSRSEMNVSTLELGDSALYLCASRKTSEAFFGQGTRLTVV.

This clonotype has a handful of counts. The rearrangement joins TRBV20-1 to TRBJ2-5; TRBD1 might be the D (7 bases). The germline V gene has CDR1 DFQATT and CDR2 SNEGSKA (reference sequence). This CDR3 has 14 residues. V dropped 4 bases and J dropped 3 bases, with 15 bases sitting between them. CDR3 protein: CSANAGQLKETQYF. The CDR3 DNA reads TGCAGTGCTAATGCGGGACAGTTAAAAGAGACCCAGTACTTC.

This clonotype has just a few counts. V and J are TRBV12-3 or TRBV12-4 and TRBJ2-1, with D possibly being TRBD1 (5 bases). The V end lost 5 bases, the J end lost 6 bases, and 14 bases lay between the germline ends. This CDR3 comprises 14 residues. CDR3 region: CASSRTGRINEQFF. The DNA of the CDR3 is TGTGCCAGCAGTCGCACAGGCCGAATCAATGAGCAGTTCTTC.

The V and J genes are TRBV27 and TRBJ2-7, with D possibly being TRBD2 (6 bases). The CDR3 sequence is 14 residues long. Trimming cost V 0 bases and J 3 bases, with 9 bases left between them. The V gene's germline CDR1 is MNHEY and CDR2 SMNVEV (reference sequence). In DNA form, the CDR3 reads TGTGCCAGCAGTTTATCGGGGGGAGACTACGAGCAGTACTTC. Its translation is CASSLSGGDYEQYF.

The J gene is TRBJ1-1, the V gene TRBV6-1; D gene unclear. With 6 bases removed from V and 0 bases from J, the gap between germline ends came to 11 bases. This CDR3 is 14 amino acids long. Germline-derived CDR1 and CDR2 are MNHNS and SASEGT. In DNA form, the CDR3 reads TGTGCCAGCAGGGGTGGGGTAATGAACACTGAAGCTTTCTTT. This encodes CASRGGVMNTEAFF.

This clonotype appeared a few times. The rearrangement links TRBV12-3 or TRBV12-4 to TRBJ1-5; D is ambiguous. This CDR3 has 12 residues. Between the trimmed V and J ends, which lost 6 bases and 7 bases, there was a span of 10 bases. The chain's CDR3 is CASSPGSQPQHF. The CDR3 DNA follows: TGTGCCAGCAGCCCGGGCTCGCAGCCCCAGCATTTT.

This chain links TRBV20-1 with TRBJ1-1; 10 nucleotides line up with TRBD1. CDR1 and CDR2 (germline): DFQATT, SNEGSKA (reference sequence). J was trimmed by 1 base and V by 6 bases; bases with no gene match: 5. This CDR3 has 14 residues. The CDR3 loop is CSAPRQGANTEAFF. CDR3 in DNA: TGCAGTGCCCCAAGACAGGGGGCGAACACTGAAGCTTTCTTT.

This clonotype was recorded many times. This chain connects TRBV12-3 or TRBV12-4 to TRBJ2-1; D remains unclear. The V end was cut by 5 bases, the J end by 4 bases, with 6 bases between. The CDR3 is made up of 12 amino acids. CDR3: CASSATYNEQFF. The CDR3 nucleotides are TGTGCCAGCAGTGCAACATACAATGAGCAGTTCTTC.

This clonotype was counted a few times. This chain connects TRBV20-1 to TRBJ1-2; D not resolved. Looked up from germline, CDR1 is DFQATT and CDR2 is SNEGSKA (reference sequence). Trimming cost V 1 base and J 4 bases, with 7 bases left between them. The CDR3 consists of 12 residues. CDR3 DNA sequence: TGCAGTGCTAGAGCTCGTGGCTATGGCTACACCTTC. As protein: CSARARGYGYTF.

This rearrangement joins TRBV20-1 to TRBJ2-3; 13 bases map to TRBD2. Unmatched junction bases numbered 10, after V lost 3 bases and J lost 4 bases. Germline loops: CDR1 DFQATT, CDR2 SNEGSKA (reference sequence). The CDR3 covers 17 residues. CDR3 nucleotides: TGCAGTGCTAGCGGACTAGCGGGGGACCCGCATGCAGATACGCAGTATTTT. This gives the protein CSASGLAGDPHADTQYF.

This chain links TRBV5-4 with TRBJ2-3, with a possible D match to TRBD1 (6 bases). Germline-derived CDR1 and CDR2 are SGHNT and YYREEE (reference sequence). Trimming stripped 4 bases from V and 2 bases from J, with 14 bases between. This CDR3 region has 15 residues. Here the CDR3 reads CASSLGGRATDTQYF. CDR3 DNA: TGTGCCAGCAGCCTAGGGGGAAGAGCCACAGATACGCAGTATTTT.

This clonotype was counted only a few times. The chain has TRBV20-1 and TRBJ2-7; 7 bases fit TRBD2. The V and J ends lost 3 bases and 2 bases, in that order; junction bases with no gene match: 13. From germline, CDR1 is DFQATT and CDR2 SNEGSKA (reference sequence). This CDR3 has 16 residues. The CDR3 sequence is CSASYPGTSATYEQYF. The DNA for the CDR3 is TGCAGTGCTAGTTACCCTGGAACTAGCGCGACCTACGAGCAGTACTTC.

V and J are TRBV24-1 and TRBJ1-2; TRBD1 matches at 7 bases. CDR3 length: 14 amino acids. From germline, CDR1 is KGHDR and CDR2 SFDVKD. Trimming took 6 bases from V and 5 from J; bases not matched to a gene: 8. CDR3 coding DNA: TGTGCCACCAGTTCCTCCGGGACAGCATATGGCTACACCTTC. This gives the protein CATSSSGTAYGYTF.

Only a few counts were recorded for this clonotype. The CDR3, as DNA: TGTGCCAGCAGCCCTCTACAGGGACTAGTATCGACCTACGAGCAGTACTTC. Protein sequence: CASSPLQGLVSTYEQYF. The chain uses TRBV2 and TRBJ2-7, with 8 bases matching TRBD2. Per germline, CDR1 SNHLY and CDR2 FYNNEI. This CDR3 has 17 residues. The J segment lost 2 bases and the V segment lost 6 bases, leaving 15 bases of the junction unmatched.

This clonotype has only a few counts. The chain combines TRBV3-1 with TRBJ2-5, with D uncertain. The CDR3 is made up of 14 amino acids. V dropped 0 bases and J dropped 5 bases, with 10 bases sitting between them. From germline, CDR1 is LGHDT and CDR2 YNNKEL (reference sequence). The CDR3 sequence is CASSQEGGRETQYF. CDR3 nucleotides: TGTGCCAGCAGCCAAGAAGGCGGAAGGGAGACCCAGTACTTC.

The CDR3 coding sequence is TGTGCCAGTAAAACCAGGACTAGCGGGGGGGATGAGCAGTTCTTC. It translates to CASKTRTSGGDEQFF. V usage is TRBV19 and J usage is TRBJ2-1, with 15 nucleotides matching TRBD2. V dropped 7 bases and J dropped 8; count of bases not matched to a gene: 6. From germline, CDR1 is LNHDA and CDR2 SQIVND (reference sequence). The CDR3 sequence is 15 residues long.